This section outlines one TCR beta chain sequence together with its context. V lost 3 bases to trimming and J lost 1 base, with 10 bases between them. Germline values: CDR1 SGHVS, CDR2 FQNEAQ. This CDR3 has 15 residues. This sample is drawn from a study of long-term antiretroviral therapy in people with HIV. Investigators performed immunoSEQ version v3.0 at survey level. TCRdb keeps only in-frame clones here, not all; method: immunoSEQ multiplex PCR. The sample yields 30,000 to 45,000 clones, roughly 78% seen once. The receptor was derived from a man between 25 and 39 years old with HIV. The chain links TRBV7-8 to TRBJ1-5; maybe TRBD1 (6 bases). The specimen comprised unsorted PBMCs, sampled 3.4 years after starting antiretroviral therapy. The CDR3 DNA reads as TGTGCCAGCAGCTTGGAAGGACAGAGCAATCAGCCCCAGCATTTT. It codes for CASSLEGQSNQPQHF.